A selection of T cell receptor beta chains follows, all from one sample in a study of shared clonotypes between healthy human individuals. Libraries were prepared by immunoSEQ multiplex PCR; TCRdb keeps only in-frame clonotypes and omits some of them. Of hundreds of thousands of clones detected, almost 97% appear once; the ten largest clones hold roughly 0.06%. The specimen sequenced was naive CD4+ T cells sorted from blood. These receptors all come from a woman in her thirties in good health. CDR3s include the opening cysteine and the closing phenylalanine or tryptophan. Some rows have no size entry. The others give once, few or many, or a class for an expanded clone.

V gene	clone size	J gene	CDR3 protein
TRBV11-2	NA	TRBJ2-7	CASSTQGANMFHEQYF
TRBV4-1	NA	TRBJ1-1	CASSQRTGTAQRRDTEAFF
TRBV28	NA	TRBJ2-1	CASSLAAGKMNEQFF
TRBV19	NA	TRBJ2-4	CASSKDRGQAKNIQYF
TRBV11-2	few	TRBJ1-4	CASSQRRMTNEKLFF
TRBV20-1	NA	TRBJ2-7	CSARAIPEQYF
TRBV6-5	NA	TRBJ1-2	CASSNHREFYGYTF
TRBV27	NA	TRBJ2-1	CASIATSGRAREQFF
TRBV15	NA	TRBJ2-5	CATSSSGGLGTQYF
TRBV5-4	NA	TRBJ2-5	CASGRESQETQYF
TRBV6-1	NA	TRBJ1-2	CASSEVGWAFNYGYTF
TRBV5-6	NA	TRBJ1-6	CASSRAGSYLHF
TRBV5-1	NA	TRBJ2-7	CASSPDRGFPPNF
TRBV5-1	once	TRBJ2-7	CASSLELAPAGEQYF
TRBV2	once	TRBJ2-7	CASSDVGQGGYEQYF
TRBV15	NA	TRBJ2-2	CATRQGGTLTGELFF
TRBV6-5	NA	TRBJ1-2	CASSYSVGGSNYGYTF
TRBV19	NA	TRBJ2-1	CASSLPQGSWVQGSYNEQFF
TRBV5-1	NA	TRBJ1-4	CASSLGLDRTNEKLFF
TRBV6-1	once	TRBJ1-4	CASSDVRVANEKLFF
TRBV29-1	NA	TRBJ2-3	CSAGGRTSGSFDTQYF
TRBV6-4	NA	TRBJ1-6	CASSSRGYNSPLHF
TRBV2	NA	TRBJ1-1	CASSEGWDTEAFF
TRBV6-1	NA	TRBJ1-2	CASTPQGTNGYTF
TRBV4-2	NA	TRBJ2-1	CASSQVKTSGYNEQFF
TRBV7-9	NA	TRBJ1-2	CASSLVERTLPYGYTF
TRBV6-5	NA	TRBJ1-2	CASRDQGRNYGYTF
TRBV7-9	NA	TRBJ1-3	CASSSPRQGYTIYF
TRBV5-5	NA	TRBJ1-1	CASSLVDDTEAFF
TRBV28	NA	TRBJ1-5	CASSLTGRGNQPQHF
TRBV7-2	once	TRBJ2-7	CASSPRLAGVLVQYF
TRBV5-1	NA	TRBJ1-1	CASSLDTGEAFF
TRBV28	NA	TRBJ1-1	CASSSRPDDRNTEAFF